These 29 T cell receptor beta chains originate from one sample sequenced in a study of blood T cells in healthy people across ages. Primers used in a second PCR of roughly 6 to 11 cycles were a sample-barcoded 5' primer and a J-beta primer mix. Via MiXCR, TCRdb re-called the 5' RACE reads, giving one row per CDR3 protein. The sample lists roughly 640,000 distinct CDR3 sequences; roughly 30% were seen once. The specimen sequenced was blood. These receptors were taken from a woman of 80 years or more in good health.

In its sample, this clonotype was seen a few times. A much larger clonotype is one base distant, so this may be a read error. V gene TRBV4-3 combines with J gene TRBJ2-1, with D tentatively TRBD1 (6 bases). The tail of the sequence fits TRBJ2-7 better, so the J call may be wrong. CDR1 and CDR2 (germline): LGHNA, YSLEER. The CDR3 extends over 15 amino acids. The CDR3 loop reads CASSQDMDRYNEQYF. In DNA form, the CDR3 reads TGCGCCAGCAGCCAAGATATGGACAGATACAATGAGCAGTACTTC.

This clonotype was observed many times. The genes are TRBV18 and TRBJ2-7, with D possibly TRBD1 on 5 matching bases. The V gene's germline CDR1 is KGHSH and CDR2 LQKENI. The CDR3 runs to 13 residues. V shed 2 bases and J shed 4 bases, with 9 bases lying between them. The CDR3 nucleotides read TGTGCCAGCTCACCAGGGGCAGGGTACGAGCAGTACTTC. Its translation: CASSPGAGYEQYF.

This clonotype has a count of ten or more. The chain employs TRBV20-1 and TRBJ2-1, with D unclear. This CDR3 is built from 14 residues. Trimming left V 5 bases short and J 0 bases short, with 11 bases between. Germline values: CDR1 DFQATT, CDR2 SNEGSKA (reference sequence). CDR3 region: CSAAFESSYNEQFF. DNA of the CDR3: TGCAGTGCTGCCTTTGAGAGCTCCTACAATGAGCAGTTCTTC.

There are a few counts of this clonotype. One end of the junction fails to match germline, which may point to a read error. The chain combines TRBV7-9 with TRBJ1-4; TRBD1 matches 7 bases. This CDR3 spans 15 amino acids. Germline assignment: CDR1 SEHNR and CDR2 FQNEAQ (reference sequence). Written as DNA, the CDR3 is TGTGCCAGCAGTTTAGGGACAGCGTCTAATGAAAAACTGTTTTTT. Amino acid sequence: CASSLGTASNEKLFF. Filled out from reference TRBV7-9 and TRBJ1-4, the complete variable domain reads DTGVSQNPRHKITKRGQNVTFRCDPISEHNRLYWYRQTLGQGPEFLTYFQNEAQLEKSRLLSDRFSAERPKGSFSTLEIQRTEQGDSAMYLCASSLGTASNEKLFFGSGTQLSVL.

This clonotype has only a few counts. A much more abundant neighbour one base away suggests this may be a read error. The J gene is TRBJ2-6, the V gene TRBV7-2, with 8 bases identical to TRBD1. The CDR3 loop spans 15 amino acids. CDR1 is SGHTA and CDR2 is FQGNSA in the germline V gene. The CDR3 here is CARSFGQGRANVLTF. The CDR3 DNA is TGTGCCCGCAGCTTCGGACAGGGAAGGGCCAACGTCCTGACTTTC.

This clonotype was counted ten times or more. This chain joins TRBV24-1 and TRBJ2-7; TRBD1 agrees at 8 bases. CDR1 is KGHDR and CDR2 is SFDVKD in the germline V gene. CDR3 length equals 14 residues. Trimming removed 3 bases from V and 5 bases from J; junction bases left unmatched: 5. CDR3 sequence reads: CATSDPGQGNEQYF. CDR3 bases: TGTGCCACCAGTGATCCTGGACAGGGCAACGAGCAGTACTTC.

In its sample, this clonotype was seen many times. This rearrangement joins TRBV2 to TRBJ2-5, with 7 bases identical to TRBD2. J gave up 2 bases and V 6 bases, and 6 bases lay outside the gene matches. This CDR3 has 14 residues. Germline loops: CDR1 SNHLY, CDR2 FYNNEI. The CDR3 DNA reads as TGTGCCAGCAGGTTCGGGACTAATCAAGAGACCCAGTACTTC. Translated: CASRFGTNQETQYF.

Ten or more counts support this clonotype. The rearrangement uses TRBV7-2 and TRBJ2-7; the match to TRBD2 covers 8 bases. CDR1 is SGHTA and CDR2 is FQGNSA in the germline V gene. Unmatched junction bases numbered 9, after V lost 4 bases and J lost 4 bases. The CDR3 covers 15 residues. In DNA form, the CDR3 reads TGTGCCAGCAGCTGGAGCGGGGGTGTCTCGTACGAGCAGTACTTC. Translating gives CASSWSGGVSYEQYF.

This clonotype has ten or more counts. This chain connects TRBV4-3 to TRBJ2-3; 7 nucleotides line up with TRBD2. CDR1 is LGHNA and CDR2 is YSLEER in the germline V gene. The CDR3 has 14 amino acids. The trim removed 4 bases at V and 6 bases at J, leaving 7 bases unmatched. The CDR3 bases are TGCGCCAGCAGCCTGATCGGGGGGTCCGATACGCAGTATTTT. Translated, it gives CASSLIGGSDTQYF.

The J gene is TRBJ2-7, the V gene TRBV7-9, with 10 nucleotides matching TRBD1. Germline V lookup: CDR1 SEHNR, CDR2 FQNEAQ (reference sequence). CDR3 length: 15 amino acids. V dropped 2 bases and J dropped 5; count of bases not matched to a gene: 6. CDR3 residues: CASSLIRDRGDEQYF. The CDR3 DNA follows: TGTGCCAGCAGCTTAATAAGGGACAGGGGCGACGAGCAGTACTTC. The whole variable domain, filled in from reference TRBV7-9 and TRBJ2-7, reads DTGVSQNPRHKITKRGQNVTFRCDPISEHNRLYWYRQTLGQGPEFLTYFQNEAQLEKSRLLSDRFSAERPKGSFSTLEIQRTEQGDSAMYLCASSLIRDRGDEQYFGPGTRLTVT.

The V call is TRBV7-9, the J call TRBJ2-3; 11 positions match TRBD1. The CDR3 length is 16 residues. Trimming took 5 bases from V and 7 from J; bases not matched to a gene: 11. Germline CDR1 and CDR2: SEHNR and FQNEAQ (reference sequence). The DNA of the CDR3 is TGTGCCAGCAGCGTCGGGACAGGGGGGACTAGGAATACGCAGTATTTT. Protein product: CASSVGTGGTRNTQYF.

This chain links TRBV7-8 with TRBJ1-5; D gene unclear. Germline lookup yields CDR1 SGHVS and CDR2 FQNEAQ. The CDR3 runs to 15 residues. V was pared by 1 base and J by 8 bases, with 15 bases between. CDR3 sequence (DNA): TGTGCCAGCAGCTTAGTCGGCGGCAGGAAGGAGCCCCAGCATTTT. Translating gives CASSLVGGRKEPQHF.

This clonotype has at least ten counts. The chain couples TRBV5-6 to TRBJ2-1, with TRBD2 identical over 12 bases. This CDR3 comprises 16 residues. The junction had 5 bases not matched to a gene; V was cut back by 3 bases and J by 4 bases. From germline, CDR1 is SGHDT and CDR2 YYEEEE. CDR3 nucleotides: TGTGCCAGCAGCTCCTTCGGACTAGCGGGGTACAATGAGCAGTTCTTC. Residues: CASSSFGLAGYNEQFF.

This chain links TRBV4-2 with TRBJ2-5, with 7 bases fitting TRBD2. The CDR3 length is 15 residues. Trimming cost V 7 bases and J 3 bases; bases outside gene matches: 11. Per the germline V gene, CDR1 is LGHNA and CDR2 is YNFKEQ. The CDR3 region is CASNAASGNKETQYF. CDR3 sequence (DNA): TGTGCCAGCAATGCAGCCAGCGGGAATAAAGAGACCCAGTACTTC.

There are many counts of this clonotype. The gene calls are TRBV5-6 and TRBJ2-3; D could derive from TRBD1 or TRBD2 (5 bases each). The V end was cut by 4 bases, the J end by 2 bases, with 23 bases between. CDR3 size: 18 residues. The germline V gene has CDR1 SGHDT and CDR2 YYEEEE. The CDR3 reads CASSTQAASRGYTDTQYF. CDR3 in DNA: TGTGCCAGCAGCACCCAGGCCGCTAGTCGGGGCTACACAGATACGCAGTATTTT.

V gene TRBV7-2 combines with J gene TRBJ2-2; 9 bases are shared with TRBD1. The CDR3 length is 14 residues. V dropped 6 bases and J dropped 6; count of bases not matched to a gene: 5. The V gene's germline CDR1 is SGHTA and CDR2 FQGNSA. In nucleotides, the CDR3 is TGTGCCAGCAGGATCACAGGGGGCTCCGGGGAGCTGTTTTTT. Protein sequence: CASRITGGSGELFF.

This clonotype was found many times. This chain's CDR3 is CSARAPGLAGEGSYNEQFF. CDR3 coding DNA: TGCAGTGCTAGGGCACCGGGACTAGCGGGGGAGGGCTCCTACAATGAGCAGTTCTTC. J is TRBJ2-1 and V is TRBV20-1, with 14 bases lining up with TRBD2. After removal of 3 bases from V and 0 bases from J, the junction contained 10 bases not matched to a gene. Germline V gives CDR1 DFQATT, CDR2 SNEGSKA (reference sequence). The CDR3 is 19 residues long.

This clonotype was seen repeatedly, ten times or more. The chain carries TRBV7-2 and TRBJ2-7; TRBD2 might be the D (6 bases). V lost 2 bases and J 3 bases, leaving 11 bases between the germline ends. The CDR3 is 14 amino acids. CDR1 and CDR2 from the germline V gene are SGHTA and FQGNSA. The CDR3 protein is CASSLTAGNYEQYF. CDR3 nucleotides: TGTGCCAGCAGCTTAACGGCGGGGAACTACGAGCAGTACTTC.

The chain employs TRBV3-1 and TRBJ2-7; 10 positions match TRBD1. The tail of the sequence fits TRBJ2-5 better, so the J call may be wrong. The CDR3 spans 15 residues. CDR1 LGHDT and CDR2 YNNKEL come from the germline V gene (reference sequence). The CDR3 DNA follows: TGTGCCAGCAACCACGACAGGGGGCTACGAGAGACCCAGTACTTC. Translated: CASNHDRGLRETQYF.

The chain combines TRBV7-8 with TRBJ2-7; 9 bases agree with TRBD1. Per germline, CDR1 SGHVS and CDR2 FQNEAQ. The CDR3 spans 16 residues. V trimming: 5 bases; J trimming: 1 base; junction bases outside the gene matches: 9. The CDR3 region is CASSPQGTGLSYEQYF. The CDR3, as DNA: TGTGCCAGCAGCCCCCAAGGGACAGGGCTGTCCTACGAGCAGTACTTC. Looking up the rest from reference TRBV7-8 and TRBJ2-7 gives the full variable domain: GAGVSQSPRYKVAKRGQDVALRCDPISGHVSLFWYQQALGQGPEFLTYFQNEAQLDKSGLPSDRFFAERPEGSVSTLKIQRTQQEDSAVYLCASSPQGTGLSYEQYFGPGTRLTVT.

This sequence joins TRBV28 and TRBJ1-2; D is undetermined. The CDR3 loop spans 14 amino acids. With 6 bases removed from V and 7 bases from J, the gap between germline ends came to 18 bases. The germline V gene has CDR1 MDHEN and CDR2 SYDVKM. The CDR3 region is CASSRRSVSLGYTF. CDR3 nucleotides: TGTGCCAGCAGCAGGCGGTCGGTATCTCTTGGCTACACCTTC.

This clonotype was detected once. A single base separates this from a much larger clone, so it may be a read error. This chain joins TRBV3-1 and TRBJ1-2; D is uncertain. Germline V lookup: CDR1 LGHDT, CDR2 YNNKEL (reference sequence). CDR3 length: 16 amino acids. V shed 0 bases and J shed 3 bases, with 14 bases lying between them. CDR3 sequence reads: CASSQDLPGADYGYTF. For the CDR3, the DNA is TGTGCCAGCAGCCAAGATCTCCCAGGTGCTGACTATGGCTACACCTTC.

The table lists this clonotype with many counts. V is TRBV5-1 and J is TRBJ2-7, with D unclear. CDR3 size: 15 residues. Germline CDR1 reads SGHRS; CDR2 reads YFSETQ. Trimming shortened V by 0 bases and J by 2 bases, and 12 bases separated the two germline ends. CDR3 nucleotides: TGCGCCAGCAGCTTGGGTTCGGCGGCCGCCTACGAGCAGTACTTC. Its translation is CASSLGSAAAYEQYF.

The rearrangement links TRBV3-1 to TRBJ2-3; TRBD1 agrees at 8 bases. The junction had 11 bases not matched to a gene; V was cut back by 4 bases and J by 2 bases. The CDR3 totals 17 residues. Germline CDR1 and CDR2: LGHDT and YNNKEL (reference sequence). The CDR3 spells CASSLGTGKIFTDTQYF. For the CDR3, the DNA is TGTGCCAGCAGCCTTGGGACAGGCAAAATTTTCACAGATACGCAGTATTTT.

This clonotype was seen only a few times. This may stem from a read error, because a much larger clone lies one nucleotide away. The gene calls are TRBV7-9 and TRBJ1-2; D is unclear. CDR1 and CDR2 from the germline V gene are SEHNR and FQNEAQ (reference sequence). The CDR3 is 15 amino acids. Trimming cost V 1 base and J 1 base, with 10 bases left between them. The CDR3 DNA is TGTGCCAGCAGCTTAGGTGTCGGTGTTAACTATGGCTACACCTTC. This encodes CASSLGVGVNYGYTF.

This chain uses TRBV4-1 with TRBJ2-5; the D is unclear. V lost 6 bases and J lost 1, with 12 bases in between. Germline values: CDR1 MGHRA, CDR2 YSYEKL. This CDR3 spans 14 amino acids. The CDR3: CASRMEGFQETQYF. The CDR3 DNA is TGCGCCAGCAGGATGGAAGGGTTCCAAGAGACCCAGTACTTC.

The chain employs TRBV7-8 and TRBJ1-1, with D possibly being TRBD1 (5 bases). V lost 3 bases to trimming and J lost 10 bases, with 15 bases between them. The germline V gene encodes CDR1 SGHVS and CDR2 FQNEAQ. This CDR3 comprises 13 residues. Here the CDR3 reads CASSLFSGAGAFF. Written as DNA, the CDR3 is TGTGCCAGCAGCTTGTTTTCCGGGGCAGGAGCTTTCTTT.

A word on this clonotype: Just one base apart from a much larger clone, this may be a read error. The chain joins TRBV4-1 to TRBJ2-5; 7 nucleotides line up with TRBD2. Germline values: CDR1 MGHRA, CDR2 YSYEKL. The CDR3 covers 15 residues. The CDR3 loop reads CVSSQRRLASETQYF. CDR3 DNA: TGCGTCAGCAGCCAACGGAGACTAGCTTCAGAGACCCAGTACTTC.

At least ten counts were recorded for this clonotype. The V call is TRBV12-3 or TRBV12-4, the J call TRBJ1-6; D perhaps matches TRBD1 (5 bases). Between the trimmed V and J ends, which lost 8 bases and 6 bases, there was a span of 14 bases. This CDR3 has 14 amino acids. This chain's CDR3 is CASAEVGTNSPLHF. In DNA, the CDR3 is TGTGCCAGCGCCGAGGTCGGGACTAATTCACCCCTCCACTTT.